Presented here are 20 T cell receptor beta chains from one specimen sequenced in a study of blood T cell repertoires in COVID-19. Clones were read by immunoSEQ multiplex PCR, and TCRdb kept only the in-frame ones, dropping some. The sample has fewer than 200,000 clones; 78% are singletons. The source material was PBMCs or T cells enriched from blood (not recorded which). These receptors originate from a woman in her forties or fifties who had recovered from COVID-19.

The V and J genes are TRBV6-1 and TRBJ2-7; no definite D call. Per germline, CDR1 MNHNS and CDR2 SASEGT. V gave up 3 bases and J gave up 2 bases, with 8 bases separating them. The CDR3 has 13 amino acids. CDR3: CASSDNRAYEQYF. CDR3 DNA sequence: TGTGCCAGCAGTGATAACAGAGCCTACGAGCAGTACTTC.

The chain is built from TRBV28 and TRBJ1-2; 8 bases agree with TRBD1. This CDR3 has 15 residues. V was clipped by 6 bases and J by 6 bases; unmatched bases: 12. The germline gives CDR1 MDHEN, CDR2 SYDVKM. CDR3: CASRLPGQDSDGYTF. The DNA for the CDR3 is TGTGCCAGCAGACTTCCGGGACAGGATTCCGATGGCTACACCTTC.

The CDR3 nucleotides are TGTGCCAGCAGCCCAGGGACTAGCGGGACCTACAATGAGCAGTTCTTC. Amino acid sequence: CASSPGTSGTYNEQFF. The chain recombines TRBV7-3 with TRBJ2-1; 13 nucleotides match TRBD2. Germline values: CDR1 SGHTA, CDR2 FQGTGA. Trimming at V came to 5 bases and at J to 2 bases, leaving 3 bases not matched to a gene. The CDR3 consists of 16 residues. Filled out from reference TRBV7-3 and TRBJ2-1, the complete variable domain reads GAGVSQTPSNKVTEKGKYVELRCDPISGHTALYWYRQSLGQGPEFLIYFQGTGAADDSGLPNDRFFAVRPEGSVSTLKIQRTERGDSAVYLCASSPGTSGTYNEQFFGPGTRLTVL.

This clone was observed a handful of times. V usage is TRBV7-6 and J usage is TRBJ2-3; TRBD2 matches 8 bases. Germline CDR1 and CDR2: SGHVS and FNYEAQ. The V gene end was trimmed by 0 bases and the J gene end by 7 bases; junction bases not matched to a gene: 9. There are 16 residues in the CDR3. The CDR3 spells CASSLASGTRSNTQYF. CDR3 nucleotides: TGTGCCAGCAGCTTAGCTAGCGGGACAAGGTCGAATACGCAGTATTTT. Complete variable domain (other parts from reference TRBV7-6 and TRBJ2-3): GAGVSQSPRYKVTKRGQDVALRCDPISGHVSLYWYRQALGQGPEFLTYFNYEAQQDKSGLPNDRFSAERPEGSISTLTIQRTEQRDSAMYRCASSLASGTRSNTQYFGPGTRLTVL.

This clone was seen just once. This rearrangement joins TRBV15 to TRBJ2-6; D possibly corresponds to TRBD2 (6 bases). Germline V gene sequence: CDR1 LNHNV, CDR2 YYDKDF (reference sequence). The V end lost 1 base, the J end lost 12 bases, and 7 bases lay between the germline ends. The CDR3 sequence is 12 residues long. CDR3 protein: CATSRVEGVLTF. CDR3 sequence (DNA): TGTGCCACCAGCAGAGTGGAGGGCGTCCTGACTTTC.

The V and J genes are TRBV18 and TRBJ2-4, with D perhaps matching TRBD1 (8 bases). This CDR3 contains 16 residues. CDR1 and CDR2 from the germline V gene are KGHSH and LQKENI. Trimming stripped 0 bases from V and 6 bases from J, with 15 bases between. The CDR3 here is CASSPPKQGGGNIQYF. In DNA, the CDR3 is TGTGCCAGCTCACCACCGAAACAGGGGGGGGGAAACATTCAGTACTTC.

This sequence joins TRBV19 and TRBJ1-3; 7 positions match TRBD1. J lost 7 bases, V lost 8 bases, and 11 bases had no gene match. The CDR3 is 14 residues long. Germline CDR1 reads LNHDA; CDR2 reads SQIVND (reference sequence). The CDR3 nucleotides are TGTGCCAGTTCGCCGGGATCAGGGGGGAACACCATATATTTT. This encodes CASSPGSGGNTIYF.

The CDR3 DNA is TGTGCCAGCAGTGAATCCCACAACGGAGGCAATCAGCCCCAGCATTTT. Translated, it gives CASSESHNGGNQPQHF. The chain combines TRBV6-1 with TRBJ1-5, with no clear D. Per germline, CDR1 MNHNS and CDR2 SASEGT. V was trimmed by 2 bases and J by 2 bases, leaving 13 bases between them. The length of the CDR3 is 16 residues.

The V gene is TRBV5-1, the J gene TRBJ2-5; a weak D match, TRBD2 (6 bases). The CDR3 has 15 residues. V lost 0 bases to trimming and J lost 2 bases, with 11 bases between them. Germline CDR1 reads SGHRS; CDR2 reads YFSETQ. CDR3 amino acids: CASSLGGATQETQYF. For the CDR3, the DNA is TGCGCCAGCAGCTTGGGCGGGGCGACTCAAGAGACCCAGTACTTC.

The table lists this clone with a few counts. The chain links TRBV20-1 to TRBJ1-2; tentative D call: TRBD1 (5 bases). Trimming pared 2 bases from V and 8 bases from J, leaving 9 bases between. Germline V gene sequence: CDR1 DFQATT, CDR2 SNEGSKA (reference sequence). This CDR3 has 11 amino acids. CDR3 in DNA: TGCAGTGCTAGAAACAGGCTAGGCTACACCTTC. Protein sequence: CSARNRLGYTF.

This chain links TRBV14 with TRBJ2-2, with D perhaps TRBD1 (6 bases). The germline CDR1 and CDR2 sequences are SGHDN and FVKESK. V lost 2 bases, J lost 1 base, and 11 bases lay in between. This CDR3 has 16 amino acids. The CDR3 DNA is TGTGCCAGCAGCCAATGGACAGAGCGGAACACCGGGGAGCTGTTTTTT. This sequence encodes CASSQWTERNTGELFF.

This chain connects TRBV6-5 to TRBJ2-7, with D possibly being TRBD1 (5 bases). This CDR3 contains 15 residues. V was trimmed by 5 bases and J by 2 bases, leaving 16 bases between them. The germline V gene encodes CDR1 MNHEY and CDR2 SVGAGI. In nucleotides, the CDR3 is TGTGCCAGCAGTACCCGAGAATGGGGCACCTACGAGCAGTACTTC. Protein product: CASSTREWGTYEQYF.

The count of this clone is one. The chain is built from TRBV18 and TRBJ2-3, with TRBD2 matching over 14 bases. Germline values: CDR1 KGHSH, CDR2 LQKENI. This CDR3 has 18 amino acids. Losses at the gene ends were 2 bases for V and 4 bases for J; bases not matched to a gene: 8. In DNA, the CDR3 is TGTGCCAGCTCACCAGGGGCTTCGGGACTAGCGGGAGCAGATACGCAGTATTTT. Protein product: CASSPGASGLAGADTQYF.

The rearrangement uses TRBV11-3 and TRBJ2-2; TRBD2 might be the D (6 bases). The CDR3 is made up of 15 amino acids. Trimming stripped 6 bases from V and 0 bases from J, with 11 bases between. Looked up from germline, CDR1 is SGHNT and CDR2 is YENEEA. The CDR3 nucleotides read TGTGCCAGCAGTTTCGGGAGCACGAACACCGGGGAGCTGTTTTTT. Protein product: CASSFGSTNTGELFF.

The V gene is TRBV28, the J gene TRBJ2-2; TRBD1 agrees at 12 bases. Germline values: CDR1 MDHEN, CDR2 SYDVKM. The CDR3 is 16 residues long. The trim removed 3 bases at V and 6 bases at J, leaving 5 bases unmatched. The CDR3 nucleotides read TGTGCCAGCAGTTTTTCCGGGACAGGGGGCCCCGGGGAGCTGTTTTTT. It specifies CASSFSGTGGPGELFF.

V is TRBV9 and J is TRBJ1-6, with D perhaps TRBD1 (6 bases). The germline V gene encodes CDR1 SGDLS and CDR2 YYNGEE. This CDR3 comprises 15 residues. V lost 3 bases to trimming and J lost 2 bases, with 9 bases between them. CDR3 loop: CASSDDRTYNSPLHF. The DNA for the CDR3 is TGTGCCAGCAGCGATGACAGGACCTATAATTCACCCCTCCACTTT.

The chain carries TRBV30 and TRBJ2-2, with TRBD2 matching over 8 bases. The CDR3 sequence is 14 residues long. V was clipped by 3 bases and J by 4 bases; unmatched bases: 4. Germline V gene lookup returns CDR1 GTSNPN and CDR2 SVGIG (reference sequence). The CDR3 bases are TGTGCCTGGAGGGTTAGCGGGGCCACCGGGGAGCTGTTTTTT. It yields the protein CAWRVSGATGELFF. Full variable domain (rest looked up from reference TRBV30 and TRBJ2-2): SQTIHQWPATLVQPVGSPLSLECTVEGTSNPNLYWYRQAAGRGLQLLFYSVGIGQISSEVPQNLSASRPQDRQFILSSKKLLLSDSGFYLCAWRVSGATGELFFGEGSRLTVL.

The rearrangement links TRBV30 to TRBJ2-1; possible D gene TRBD2, 5 bases. V gave up 3 bases and J gave up 0 bases, with 9 bases separating them. The germline V gene encodes CDR1 GTSNPN and CDR2 SVGIG (reference sequence). The CDR3 contains 14 residues. The CDR3 sequence: CAWRDTSSYNEQFF. Here the CDR3 DNA reads TGTGCCTGGAGGGATACTAGCTCCTACAATGAGCAGTTCTTC.

The chain couples TRBV3-1 (or the pseudogene TRBV3-2) to TRBJ2-5; 11 nucleotides align to TRBD1. The CDR3 contains 16 residues. Trimming took 4 bases from V and 10 from J; bases not matched to a gene: 14. Germline V CDR1 and CDR2: LGHDT, YNNKEL (reference sequence). The chain's CDR3 is CASSLLVGQGAPGQYF. The CDR3 nucleotides read TGTGCCAGCAGCCTCCTTGTAGGACAGGGGGCCCCGGGCCAGTACTTC.

The rearrangement links TRBV4-2 to TRBJ2-1; TRBD2 is a possible D gene (6 bases). Trimming cost V 0 bases and J 9 bases, with 18 bases left between them. This CDR3 spans 16 amino acids. Germline V gene sequence: CDR1 LGHNA, CDR2 YNFKEQ. CDR3 in amino acids: CASSQDPEGLGGEQFF. CDR3 DNA sequence: TGTGCCAGCAGCCAAGATCCGGAGGGACTGGGAGGTGAGCAGTTCTTC.